What follows are 28 T cell receptor beta chains derived from one specimen sequenced in a study of tissue T cells after allogeneic stem cell transplantation. Time point specified: mouse harvest day 7 after allogeneic transplant. Tail vein injection delivered 10^7 T-cell-depleted bone marrow cells and 10^6 splenic CD5+ T cells. Method: immunoSEQ multiplex PCR; TCRdb's copy keeps in-frame clones and lacks some. In the table there are roughly 3,000 clones, more than 45% of which are singletons. Sequenced: spleen. These TCRs come from a female BALB/c mouse given C57BL/6 T cells with graft-versus-host disease after an allogeneic hematopoietic cell transplant.

Worth noting for this clone: These gene names are mouse names. The read ends 1 residue shy of where the CDR3 ends; the end is completed using the germline J gene. V usage is TRBV15 and J usage is TRBJ1-2, with TRBD1 as a possible D gene (6 bases). Germline assignment: CDR1 SGHND and CDR2 FRSKSL. This CDR3 region has 12 residues. Deletions cut 5 bases from V and 2 bases from J, with 6 bases between. The sequenced part of the CDR3 DNA is TGTGCCAGCAGTCAGGGGAACTCCGACTACACC. This sequence encodes CASSQGNSDYT. The entire CDR3 sequence reads CASSQGNSDYTF.

The sample holds a few counts of this clone. Gene names are mouse gene names. Partial CDR3 DNA: TGTGCCAGCAGCGGGACAGGGAACTCCGACTACACC. Protein sequence: CASSGTGNSDYT. The whole CDR3 sequence is CASSGTGNSDYTF. V usage is TRBV3 and J usage is TRBJ1-2; 9 positions match TRBD1. From the germline J gene comes the end of the CDR3, since the read stops 1 residue before it. Germline values: CDR1 SNHLY, CDR2 FYNGKV (reference sequence). The CDR3 runs 13 residues. J gave up 2 bases and V 5 bases, and 0 bases lay outside the gene matches.

As to this clone: Mouse gene names apply. The observed sequence ends 1 residue before the CDR3 terminus, with the missing tail filled in from the germline J gene. The chain joins TRBV15 to TRBJ2-5; D ambiguous. CDR3 length equals 11 residues. Deletions cut 6 bases from V and 4 bases from J, with 5 bases between. Germline assignment: CDR1 SGHND and CDR2 FRSKSL. The CDR3 sequence is CASSAKDTQYF. Incomplete CDR3 DNA: TGTGCCAGCAGCGCAAAAGACACCCAGTAC.

By its share, this clone is medium-sized. Here the gene names and germline are mouse. The read terminates 1 residue ahead of where the CDR3 ends, so the germline J gene completes it. The V and J genes are TRBV12-1 and TRBJ2-7, with 9 bases identical to TRBD2. Germline V gene sequence: CDR1 SGHSN, CDR2 HYEKVE. The CDR3 is made up of 15 amino acids. V shed 0 bases, J shed 3 bases, and the junction held 5 bases outside the gene matches. Here the CDR3 reads CASSLEAGGVYEQYF. The CDR3 bases that were read are TGTGCCAGCTCTCTCGAGGCTGGGGGGGTCTATGAACAGTAC.

This clone has more than one count but fewer than ten. Mouse names are used for the genes. The DNA ends 1 residue before the CDR3 does, and the rest of the CDR3 is filled in from the germline J gene. V usage is TRBV5 and J usage is TRBJ2-1, with 7 bases lining up with TRBD2. Germline CDR1 and CDR2: LGHNA and YNLKQL (reference sequence). Trimming removed 4 bases from V and 3 bases from J; junction bases left unmatched: 0. This CDR3 spans 13 amino acids. Incomplete CDR3 DNA: TGTGCCAGCAGCCTGGGGGGCTATGCTGAGCAGTTC. Amino acids: CASSLGGYAEQF. The whole CDR3 region reads CASSLGGYAEQFF.

For this clone: The gene names given are mouse names. The CDR3 extends 1 residue past the end of the read, so its final part is completed from the germline J gene. This rearrangement joins TRBV16 to TRBJ1-1, with D unresolved. This CDR3 is built from 13 residues. Germline V gene sequence: CDR1 SGHSA, CDR2 FRNQAP. V gave up 2 bases and J gave up 1 base, with 5 bases separating them. The CDR3 protein is CASSLKGNTEVFF. The part of the CDR3 DNA that was read is TGTGCAAGCAGCTTAAAGGGGAACACAGAAGTCTTC.

Concerning this clone itself: Genes and germline come from the mouse. The CDR3 sequence: CASSEDTQYF. The CDR3 bases that were read are TGTGCCAGCAGTGAGGACACCCAGTAC. This chain joins TRBV13-1 and TRBJ2-5; no definite D call. Read coverage stops 1 residue before the CDR3 terminus; the germline J gene supplies the remainder. The V end was cut by 2 bases, the J end by 6 bases, with 1 base between. The CDR3 extends over 10 amino acids. Germline CDR1 reads NSHNY; CDR2 reads SYGAGN.

This clone was picked up a small number of times. Genes and germline come from the mouse. The read finishes 1 residue shy of the CDR3 end, and the germline J gene is used to complete it. The chain has TRBV14 and TRBJ2-7, with TRBD2 matching over 8 bases. V shed 2 bases and J 6 bases; nucleotides not matched to a gene: 4. This CDR3 contains 13 residues. CDR1 SGHDT and CDR2 FRDEAV come from the germline V gene. Partial CDR3 DNA: TGTGCCAGCAGTTTAGGCTGGGGGGTTGAACAGTAC. Its protein product is CASSLGWGVEQY. In full, the CDR3 is CASSLGWGVEQYF. Supplemented by reference TRBV14 and TRBJ2-7, the full variable domain reads EAGVTQSPRYAVLQEGQAVSFWCDPISGHDTLYWYQQPRDQGPQLLVYFRDEAVIDNSQLPSDRFSAVRPKGTNSTLKIQSAKQGDTATYLCASSLGWGVEQYFGPGTRLTVL.

Note on this clone: Mouse gene names apply. From the germline J gene comes the end of the CDR3, since the read stops 1 residue before it. The chain recombines TRBV5 with TRBJ2-2, with a weak D call TRBD2 (7 bases). Per germline, CDR1 LGHNA and CDR2 YNLKQL (reference sequence). The V and J ends lost 2 bases and 4 bases respectively, with 17 bases between them. The CDR3 runs 17 residues. CDR3 amino acids: CASSQRSGGAGTGQLYF. The CDR3 bases that were read are TGTGCCAGCAGCCAAAGATCGGGGGGCGCGGGCACCGGGCAGCTCTAC.

Details on this clone: The gene names here belong to mouse. The read comes to an end 1 residue before the CDR3 does, leaving the germline J gene to fill in the end. V is TRBV19 and J is TRBJ2-3; D gene ambiguous. The V and J ends lost 1 base and 0 bases respectively, with 9 bases between them. CDR3 length: 15 residues. The V gene's germline CDR1 is FNHDT and CDR2 SITEND (reference sequence). The sequenced part of the CDR3 DNA is TGTGCCAGCAGTATATACAACCCTAGTGCAGAAACGCTGTAT. Amino acids: CASSIYNPSAETLY. The full CDR3 protein is CASSIYNPSAETLYF.

As to this clone: Each gene name is a mouse one. The read terminates 1 residue ahead of where the CDR3 ends, so the germline J gene completes it. The genes are TRBV19 and TRBJ1-1; no definite D call. The CDR3 is 13 residues long. Germline CDR1 is FNHDT and CDR2 is SITEND (reference sequence). The V end lost 2 bases, the J end lost 1 base, and 6 bases lay between the germline ends. The CDR3 spells CASSMGRNTEVFF. The sequenced CDR3 bases are TGTGCCAGCAGTATGGGCAGGAACACAGAAGTCTTC.

On this clone itself: Gene and germline names: mouse. The read gets to within 1 residue of the CDR3 end, and the germline J gene fills in the rest. The V call is TRBV4, the J call TRBJ2-4; D not resolved. The CDR3 runs to 13 residues. The V end lost 3 bases, the J end lost 0 bases, and 4 bases lay between the germline ends. Looked up from germline, CDR1 is LGHDT and CDR2 is YNNKQL (reference sequence). The covered CDR3 bases are TGTGCCAGCAGCTATAGTAGTCAAAACACCTTGTAC. It codes for CASSYSSQNTLY. The CDR3 in full is CASSYSSQNTLYF. The variable domain in full, with the rest retrieved from reference TRBV4 and TRBJ2-4, is ETAVFQTPNYHVTQVGNEVSFNCKQTLGHDTMYWYKQDSKKLLKIMFSYNNKQLIVNETVPRRFSPQSSDKAHLNLRIKSVEPEDSAVYLCASSYSSQNTLYFGAGTRLSVL.

Notes on this clone: At one boundary the junction diverges from the germline segment, which might be a read error. Each gene name is a mouse one. The missing CDR3 end, 1 residue past where the read stops, is filled in from the germline J gene. V is TRBV13-1 and J is TRBJ2-7, with D tentatively TRBD2 (7 bases). Germline-derived CDR1 and CDR2 are NSHNY and SYGAGN. The CDR3 extends over 14 amino acids. The CDR3 loop reads CASGDLGASYEQYF. The CDR3 bases that were read are TGTGCCAGCGGTGATCTGGGGGCGAGCTATGAACAGTAC.

Remarks on this clone: Here the gene names and germline are mouse. The read is 1 residue too short to cover the CDR3 end, so that end is filled in from the germline J gene. The genes are TRBV19 and TRBJ1-1; D is undetermined. CDR1 and CDR2 (germline): FNHDT, SITEND (reference sequence). There are 14 residues in the CDR3. V was clipped by 1 base and J by 1 base, with 8 bases between them. The DNA read from the CDR3 is TGTGCCAGCAGTATAATGGGAGCGAACACAGAAGTCTTC. Protein sequence: CASSIMGANTEVF. The CDR3 reads in full as CASSIMGANTEVFF.

A remark on this clone: The gene symbols are mouse symbols. The DNA ends 1 residue before the CDR3 does, and the rest of the CDR3 is filled in from the germline J gene. The rearrangement joins TRBV13-3 to TRBJ2-1; 8 bases are shared with TRBD1. The CDR3 is made up of 14 amino acids. V lost 5 bases, J lost 0 bases, and 1 base stayed unmatched. Germline V lookup: CDR1 NNHDY, CDR2 SYVADS. CDR3 DNA (partial): TGTGCCAGCAGGGACAGGGATAACTATGCTGAGCAGTTC. It codes for CASRDRDNYAEQF. The entire CDR3 protein is CASRDRDNYAEQFF.

This clone showed up just once. The gene symbols are mouse symbols. CDR3 DNA, as far as it was read: TGTGCCAGCAGCGGGACAAGCGGGGCAGAAACGCTGTAT. Translating gives CASSGTSGAETLY. The full CDR3 protein reads CASSGTSGAETLYF. The chain has TRBV26 and TRBJ2-3; D might be TRBD1 (6 bases). The observed sequence ends 1 residue before the CDR3 terminus, with the missing tail filled in from the germline J gene. Trimming stripped 6 bases from V and 3 bases from J, with 13 bases between. The CDR3 covers 14 residues. Germline values: CDR1 KGHPV, CDR2 FQNQEV (reference sequence).

This clone was detected a few times. Genes here carry mouse names. From the germline J gene comes the end of the CDR3, since the read stops 1 residue before it. The chain carries TRBV1 and TRBJ1-4; 8 positions agree with TRBD1. The germline gives CDR1 NSQYPW, CDR2 LRSPGD (reference sequence). CDR3 length: 16 amino acids. V lost 2 bases and J lost 3; bases outside the gene matches: 5. The DNA read from the CDR3 is TGCACCTGCAGTGCACAGGGGGCAAGGGCCAACGAAAGATTATTT. Its protein product is CTCSAQGARANERLF. The whole CDR3 region reads CTCSAQGARANERLFF.

Worth noting for this clone: The genes and germline here are from mouse. This CDR3 is CASSQEARNYEQYF. CDR3 DNA (partial): TGTGCCAGCAGCCAAGAAGCCAGAAATTATGAACAGTAC. This rearrangement joins TRBV5 to TRBJ2-7; D is undetermined. The CDR3 is cut off 1 residue early in the read; its end comes from the germline J gene. V lost 0 bases, J lost 4 bases, and 10 bases lay in between. The CDR3 length is 14 residues. In germline, CDR1 is LGHNA, CDR2 YNLKQL (reference sequence).

Turning to this clone: Mouse germline and gene names are used. Read sequence stops 1 residue before the CDR3 end, and the germline J gene provides the missing end. This chain connects TRBV29 to TRBJ1-3, with D possibly TRBD1 on 6 matching bases. Germline-derived CDR1 and CDR2 are MSHET and SYDVDS. The CDR3 covers 12 residues. Deletions cut 6 bases from V and 3 bases from J, with 6 bases between. CDR3 DNA (partial): TGTGCTAGCAGGGACAGTGGAAATACGCTCTAT. Its translation is CASRDSGNTLY. From start to end, the CDR3 is CASRDSGNTLYF.

This clone came up a few times. The listed genes are named as in mouse. The read stops 1 residue short of the end of the CDR3; the missing end is completed from the germline J gene. This rearrangement joins TRBV16 to TRBJ2-7; no firm D call. Trimming left V 5 bases short and J 0 bases short, with 8 bases between. The CDR3 covers 13 residues. Germline V gene lookup returns CDR1 SGHSA and CDR2 FRNQAP. The CDR3 bases that were read are TGTGCAAGCAGCAAAGGGTCCTCCTATGAACAGTAC. It is translated as CASSKGSSYEQY. The whole CDR3 reads CASSKGSSYEQYF. Supplemented by reference TRBV16 and TRBJ2-7, the full variable domain reads NAGVIQTPRHKVTGKGQEATLWCEPISGHSAVFWYRQTIVQGLEFLTYFRNQAPIDDSGMPKERFSAQMPNQSHSTLKIQSTQPQDSAVYLCASSKGSSYEQYFGPGTRLTVL.

As to this clone: Gene names and germline match the mouse. The DNA ends 1 residue before the CDR3 does, and the rest of the CDR3 is filled in from the germline J gene. The chain recombines TRBV2 with TRBJ2-3; 7 positions match TRBD2. The CDR3 contains 16 residues. V lost 2 bases and J lost 0; bases outside the gene matches: 5. Germline assignment: CDR1 LGHNA and CDR2 YSYQKL. The part of the CDR3 DNA that was read is TGTGCCAGCAGCCAACAACTGGGGACTAGTGCAGAAACGCTGTAT. As protein: CASSQQLGTSAETLY. The full CDR3 is CASSQQLGTSAETLYF.

For this clone: Mouse germline and gene names are used. The CDR3 extends 1 residue past the end of the read, so its final part is completed from the germline J gene. The V call is TRBV12-2, the J call TRBJ2-4; perhaps TRBD1 as D (7 bases). The ends were cut back, 1 base at V and 5 bases at J, with 9 bases in the middle. The germline V gene encodes CDR1 SGHLS and CDR2 HYDKME. CDR3 length equals 13 residues. The part of the CDR3 DNA that was read is TGTGCCAGCTCTCTAGGGGGCGCAAACACCTTGTAC. Protein: CASSLGGANTLY. The CDR3 as a whole reads CASSLGGANTLYF.

Comments on this clone: The gene names here belong to mouse. The read is 1 residue too short to cover the CDR3 end, so that end is filled in from the germline J gene. V usage is TRBV13-2 and J usage is TRBJ2-3; D unresolved. This CDR3 comprises 15 residues. Germline CDR1 reads NNHNN; CDR2 reads SYGAGS (reference sequence). Trimming took 0 bases from V and 0 from J, leaving 8 bases between them. The covered CDR3 bases are TGTGCCAGCGGTGATGCGGAGGTTAGTGCAGAAACGCTGTAT. This sequence encodes CASGDAEVSAETLY. The whole CDR3 protein is CASGDAEVSAETLYF.

This clone has just a few counts. Mouse names are used for the genes. The read gets to within 1 residue of the CDR3 end, and the germline J gene fills in the rest. V is TRBV26 and J is TRBJ2-1; possibly TRBD2 for D (6 bases). Trimming stripped 4 bases from V and 0 bases from J, with 10 bases between. The CDR3 consists of 15 residues. The V gene's germline CDR1 is KGHPV and CDR2 FQNQEV (reference sequence). The covered CDR3 bases are TGTGCCAGCAGTCCCCCGGGACTTAACTATGCTGAGCAGTTC. As protein: CASSPPGLNYAEQF. The full CDR3 is CASSPPGLNYAEQFF. The full variable domain, in which reference TRBV26 and TRBJ2-1 provide the parts outside the CDR3, is NSKVIQTPRYLVKGQGQKAKMRCIPEKGHPVVFWYQQNKNNEFKFLINFQNQEVLQQIDMTEKRFSAECPSNSPCSLEIQSSEAGDSALYLCASSPPGLNYAEQFFGPGTRLTVL.

To note about this clone: Each gene name is a mouse one. The CDR3 DNA, read in part, is TGTGCAAGCAGCTTAGAACTCTGGGGGAACACCCAGTAC. It codes for CASSLELWGNTQY. The whole CDR3 sequence reads CASSLELWGNTQYF. The V gene is TRBV16, the J gene TRBJ2-5, with 7 bases identical to TRBD2. The read ends 1 residue shy of where the CDR3 ends; the end is completed using the germline J gene. Germline-derived CDR1 and CDR2 are SGHSA and FRNQAP. The CDR3 extends over 14 amino acids. Losses at the gene ends were 0 bases for V and 7 bases for J; bases not matched to a gene: 4.

With regard to this clone: Gene names and germline refer to mouse. The read is 1 residue too short to cover the CDR3 end, so that end is filled in from the germline J gene. J is TRBJ2-7 and V is TRBV29; 11 bases line up with TRBD2. Germline-derived CDR1 and CDR2 are MSHET and SYDVDS. V was clipped by 10 bases and J by 4 bases; unmatched bases: 3. This CDR3 spans 12 amino acids. CDR3 protein: CATRDWGYEQYF. The DNA read from the CDR3 is TGTGCTACCCGGGACTGGGGGTATGAACAGTAC. Variable domain in full (rest from reference TRBV29 and TRBJ2-7): DMKVTQMPRYLIKRMGENVLLECGQDMSHETMYWYRQDPGLGLQLIYISYDVDSNSEGDIPKGYRVSRKKREHFSLILDSAKTNQTSVYFCATRDWGYEQYFGPGTRLTVL.

Concerning this clone: Gene names and germline refer to mouse. Sequencing ends 1 residue short of the CDR3 end; the germline J gene provides the rest. The gene calls are TRBV16 and TRBJ2-7; D gene ambiguous. The CDR3 is 11 amino acids. CDR1 and CDR2 (germline): SGHSA, FRNQAP. With 6 bases removed from V and 4 bases from J, the gap between germline ends came to 7 bases. The DNA read from the CDR3 is TGTGCAAGCAGGGAGGGTTATGAACAGTAC. Protein product: CASREGYEQY. The CDR3 reads in full as CASREGYEQYF.

This clone was seen only a few times. Gene names and germline refer to mouse. Read coverage stops 1 residue before the CDR3 terminus; the germline J gene supplies the remainder. The chain is built from TRBV16 and TRBJ1-4; 8 bases are a match to TRBD1. The CDR3 totals 14 residues. Germline V gene lookup returns CDR1 SGHSA and CDR2 FRNQAP. The V gene end was trimmed by 5 bases and the J gene end by 4 bases; junction bases not matched to a gene: 3. The chain's CDR3 is CASSTQGGNERLFF. Incomplete CDR3 DNA: TGTGCAAGCAGCACACAGGGGGGCAACGAAAGATTATTT.